The T cell receptor beta chain under discussion was sequenced for a study of regulatory T cells in long-lasting Graves disease. The germline V gene encodes CDR1 MDHEN and CDR2 SYDVKM. V was trimmed by 3 bases and J by 6 bases, leaving 15 bases between them. The CDR3 is made up of 14 amino acids. For TCR beta, libraries came from iRepertoire HTBI primers and Arm-PCR of CDR3 regions. MiXCR was run by TCRdb on the multiplex PCR reads, yielding one entry per CDR3 protein. The sample lists around 460,000 distinct CDR3 sequences, 14% seen once, with over 15% in the top ten. Findings of the study overall: It was peripheral blood alone, not thyroid tissue, that was studied.

Time point in this sample: newly diagnosed GD, antithyroid drugs for less than 3 months. From RNA extracted from PBMCs, the TCR library was made. This clonotype was counted ten times or more. Its antigen is not identified. This same sample was also taken into another study, of T cells in Graves' hyperthyroidism and ophthalmopathy.

The chain recombines TRBV28 with TRBJ2-7; D not resolved. This TCR came from a woman between 45 and 60 years old with Graves disease. This specimen was peripheral blood mononuclear cells (PBMCs), taken at new diagnosis, from a patient treated with antithyroid drugs. The CDR3 nucleotides read TGTGCCAGCAGTTTGGGCCCACCTATCGGCGAGCAGTACTTC. Amino acids: CASSLGPPIGEQYF.